This entry concerns a single T cell receptor (beta chain). Antigen specificity is unknown. This sample is part of a study of blood T cells in healthy people across ages. Findings and limits, study-wide: A roughly linear age-dependent decrease characterized TCR beta diversity per million T cells.

This CDR3 is 13 amino acids long. The germline V and J ends were trimmed by 1 base and 9 bases, with 16 bases remaining between them. Per the germline V gene, CDR1 is DFQATT and CDR2 is SNEGSKA (reference sequence). A second PCR, run for roughly 7 to 12 cycles, used a sample-barcoded 5' primer plus a J-beta primer mix. MiXCR was run by TCRdb on the 5' RACE reads, yielding one entry per CDR3 protein. The table has 1,300,000 or so distinct CDR3 sequences, approximately 59% seen once; the top ten hold roughly 7%. The sample consisted of blood. The TCR was taken from a man between 18 and 35 years old in good health. The chain has TRBV20-1 and TRBJ2-7; possible D gene TRBD1, 5 bases. The CDR3 coding sequence is TGCAGTGCTAGAGCGGACACCTACCCCCTGCAGTACTTC. Translation gives CSARADTYPLQYF.